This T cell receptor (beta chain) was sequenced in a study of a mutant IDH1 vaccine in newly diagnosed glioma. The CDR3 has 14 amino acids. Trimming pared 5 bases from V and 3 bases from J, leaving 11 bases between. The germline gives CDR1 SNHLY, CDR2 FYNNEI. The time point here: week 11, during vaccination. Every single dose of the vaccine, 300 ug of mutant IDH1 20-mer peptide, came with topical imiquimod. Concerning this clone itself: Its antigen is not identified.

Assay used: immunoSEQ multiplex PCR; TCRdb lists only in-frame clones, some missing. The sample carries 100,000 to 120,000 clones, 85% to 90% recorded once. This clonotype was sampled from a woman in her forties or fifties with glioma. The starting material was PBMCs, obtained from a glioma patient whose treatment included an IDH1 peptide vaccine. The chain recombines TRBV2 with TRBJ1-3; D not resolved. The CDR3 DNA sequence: TGTGCCAGCAGTATATTTTGGGGTGGAAACACCATATATTTT. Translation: CASSIFWGGNTIYF.